A selection of T cell receptor beta chains follows, all from one sample in a study of T cells in Graves' hyperthyroidism and ophthalmopathy. TCRdb ran MiXCR on the multiplex PCR reads and lists one entry per CDR3 protein. The sample has over 150,000 distinct CDR3 sequences; about 15% are singletons. What was sequenced was blood. These receptors were collected from a woman aged 45-65 years with Graves' hyperthyroidism. The CDR3 runs from the conserved cysteine through the conserved F or W. A D gene is named only where the DNA matches it firmly. Clone size is given for some rows only: seen once, a few or many times, or a class if the clone is expanded.

d_call,v_call,clone_size,cdr3_length,j_call,cdr3_nt,cdr3_aa
NA,TRBV19,NA,14,TRBJ1-5,TGTGCCAGTACTTCTGGGGCAGGCAATCAGCCCCAGCATTTT,CASTSGAGNQPQHF
NA,TRBV9,many,15,TRBJ2-5,TGTGCCAGCAGCGTAGGAGGGGCCGTTCAAGAGACCCAGTACTTC,CASSVGGAVQETQYF
NA,TRBV12-3/TRBV12-4,many,13,TRBJ1-5,TGTGCCAGCAGTTCCCCCCCGGGACAGCCCCAGCATTTT,CASSSPPGQPQHF
NA,TRBV5-1,many,16,TRBJ2-2,TGCGCCAGCAGCTTGCGCGGGGTTTTGAACACCGGGGAGCTGTTTTTT,CASSLRGVLNTGELFF
NA,TRBV20-1,many,13,TRBJ1-1,TGCAGTGCTAGGGGGAGGTCGGTTGGTGAAGCTTTCTTT,CSARGRSVGEAFF
TRBD1,TRBV19,many,16,TRBJ2-1,TGTGCCAGTAGCCCACAGGGGGCGAGCTCCTACAATGAGCAGTTCTTC,CASSPQGASSYNEQFF
TRBD1,TRBV28,NA,14,TRBJ1-2,TGTGCCAGCAACTTACCCCAGGGGGCGGTCGGCTACACCTTC,CASNLPQGAVGYTF
NA,TRBV7-2,NA,13,TRBJ2-3,TGTGCCAGCTCAAGACCCGTCGGGGATACGCAGTATTTT,CASSRPVGDTQYF
TRBD2,TRBV6-1,NA,14,TRBJ2-5,TGTGCCAGCGGTCCGGGACTAGCGGGGAAGACCCAGTACTTC,CASGPGLAGKTQYF
NA,TRBV25-1,many,12,TRBJ2-1,TGTGCCAGCAGTGAATACAATTATGAGCAGTTCTTC,CASSEYNYEQFF
NA,TRBV6-2/TRBV6-3,NA,13,TRBJ1-1,TGTGCCAGCAGTTACTCGAAAGCCACTGAAGCTTTCTTT,CASSYSKATEAFF
NA,TRBV19,many,14,TRBJ1-1,TGTGCCAGTACCCACCCGACAGTAAACACTGAAGCTTTCTTT,CASTHPTVNTEAFF
NA,TRBV4-1,NA,15,TRBJ2-7,TGCGCCAGCAGCCGAGATCGGGTCGTGGGGTGGGAGCAGTACTTC,CASSRDRVVGWEQYF
TRBD1,TRBV28,many,12,TRBJ1-2,TGTGCCAGCAGAACAGGGGTTAGAGGCTACACCTTC,CASRTGVRGYTF
NA,TRBV6-2/TRBV6-3,once,15,TRBJ2-1,TGTGCCAGCAGTCTCCAACCGGAGGGTTACAATGAGCAGTTCTTC,CASSLQPEGYNEQFF
NA,TRBV7-9,NA,14,TRBJ2-2,TGTGCCAGCAGCTTAAGGGGGGTCGCCGGGGAGCTGTTTTTT,CASSLRGVAGELFF
NA,TRBV2,many,15,TRBJ1-5,TGTGCCAGCAGTGCTTCGGGGGGCGAGGGTCAGCCCCAGCATTTT,CASSASGGEGQPQHF
NA,TRBV9,few,15,TRBJ2-7,TGTGCCAGCAGCGGCCGGGACAGCGGGGCCTACGAGCAGTACTTC,CASSGRDSGAYEQYF
NA,TRBV9,few,15,TRBJ1-3,TGTGCCAGCAGCCGCTACTCAGAAACTGGAAACACCATATATTTT,CASSRYSETGNTIYF
NA,TRBV6-1,many,14,TRBJ1-1,TGTGCCAGCAGTGAGCAAGGGGGAGACACTGAAGCTTTCTTT,CASSEQGGDTEAFF
NA,TRBV19,many,13,TRBJ1-1,TGTGCCAGTAGTATTTCTGGACGGAGTGAAGCTTTCTTT,CASSISGRSEAFF
NA,TRBV5-1,NA,12,TRBJ1-1,TGCGCCAGCACCGGAGGAGGCACTGAAGCTTTCTTT,CASTGGGTEAFF
TRBD1,TRBV2,many,14,TRBJ1-1,TGTGCCAGCCAGCGACAGGGAGGGAACACTGAAGCTTTCTTT,CASQRQGGNTEAFF
TRBD1,TRBV28,NA,17,TRBJ1-5,TGTGCCAGCAGTTTTGAGAGAGGGGGCCCTTTCAATCAGCCCCAGCATTTT,CASSFERGGPFNQPQHF
NA,TRBV15,many,14,TRBJ1-1,TGTGCCACCAGCAGGAGCGTTAATACCCGTGAAGCTTTCTTT,CATSRSVNTREAFF
TRBD1,TRBV2,few,15,TRBJ2-2,TGTGCCAGCACTGAGACAGGGTCGAACACCGGGGAGCTGTTTTTT,CASTETGSNTGELFF
NA,TRBV7-9,many,14,TRBJ1-1,TGTGCCAGCAGCCCGAGCTGGGGGTACACTGAAGCTTTCTTT,CASSPSWGYTEAFF
TRBD1,TRBV19,NA,15,TRBJ2-1,TGTGCCAGTAGTATTGACAGGGGGCTCTACAATGAGCAGTTCTTC,CASSIDRGLYNEQFF
TRBD1,TRBV15,many,14,TRBJ1-3,TGTGCCACCAGCATGACAGGGTCAGGAAACACCATATATTTT,CATSMTGSGNTIYF
TRBD2,TRBV4-2,few,15,TRBJ2-2,TGTGCCAGCAGCCAAGGGACTAGCCAGGCCGGGGAGCTGTTTTTT,CASSQGTSQAGELFF
TRBD1,TRBV7-9,many,15,TRBJ1-6,TGTGCCAGCAGCTTAGTCGGGGACAGAAATTCACCCCTCCACTTT,CASSLVGDRNSPLHF
TRBD1,TRBV12-3/TRBV12-4,few,15,TRBJ1-4,TGTGCCAGCAGGACCTATGACAGGGGAAATGAAAAACTGTTTTTT,CASRTYDRGNEKLFF
NA,TRBV6-2/TRBV6-3,many,15,TRBJ1-1,TGTGCCAGCAGTTACGGGGGGGGGGCCGGCACTGAAGCTTTCTTT,CASSYGGGAGTEAFF
NA,TRBV18,many,15,TRBJ2-5,TGTGCCAGCTCACCGGAAATGGGACGACAAGAGACCCAGTACTTC,CASSPEMGRQETQYF
NA,TRBV11-2,many,13,TRBJ2-7,TGTGCCAGTACAGGGCTGTCGGCGAGCGAGCAGTACTTC,CASTGLSASEQYF
NA,TRBV7-2,once,16,TRBJ1-5,TGTGCCAGCAGCCCCACAACGCCCCAGGGCAATCAGCCCCAGCATTTT,CASSPTTPQGNQPQHF
NA,TRBV12-3/TRBV12-4,many,15,TRBJ1-1,TGTGCCAGCAGTTTCTTGGGGGGCCGGAACACTGAAGCTTTCTTT,CASSFLGGRNTEAFF
NA,TRBV18,many,14,TRBJ2-7,TGTGCCAGCTCACCACCGGCAGGTTCCTACGAGCAGTACTTC,CASSPPAGSYEQYF
NA,TRBV11-2,many,14,TRBJ2-2,TGTGCCAGCAGCTTTTTCAGGACACGCCGGGAGCTGTTTTTT,CASSFFRTRRELFF
TRBD2,TRBV30,NA,17,TRBJ2-1,TGTGCCTGGGCCGGGACTAGCGTAAGGGGGTCCTACAATGAGCAGTTCTTC,CAWAGTSVRGSYNEQFF
NA,TRBV29-1,many,13,TRBJ1-1,TGCAGCGTTTATTCGTCGAAGAACACTGAAGCTTTCTTT,CSVYSSKNTEAFF
NA,TRBV7-8,many,14,TRBJ1-4,TGTGCCAGCAGCTTTTACTCGTCTAATGAAAAACTGTTTTTT,CASSFYSSNEKLFF
NA,TRBV14,NA,15,TRBJ1-4,TGTGCCAACAGCCAAATGGTGCGAAGTAATGAAAAACTGTTTTTT,CANSQMVRSNEKLFF
NA,TRBV20-1,NA,16,TRBJ1-6,TGCAGTGCTAGCAAAATGTCAGGGCTACATAATTCACCCCCCCACTTT,CSASKMSGLHNSPPHF
NA,TRBV7-2,many,14,TRBJ1-5,TGTGCCAGCAGCTTAGGGCGGAATAATCAGCCCCAGCATTTT,CASSLGRNNQPQHF
TRBD1,TRBV29-1,many,15,TRBJ1-2,TGCAGCGTTGAAGATCAGGGACAGGGGGCGCGGGGCTACACCTTC,CSVEDQGQGARGYTF
TRBD1,TRBV3-1,many,15,TRBJ2-2,TGTGCCAGCAGCCAAGCGGGACAGTATACCGGGGAGCTGTTTTTT,CASSQAGQYTGELFF
NA,TRBV7-9,NA,16,TRBJ2-7,TGTGCCAGCAGCTCAACCACCGGGACCGCGCATTACGAGCAGTACTTC,CASSSTTGTAHYEQYF
TRBD1,TRBV7-9,many,16,TRBJ1-4,TGTGCCAGCAGCTTGCTTAGGGGACAGGGAAACGAAAAACTGTTTTTT,CASSLLRGQGNEKLFF
NA,TRBV14,many,14,TRBJ2-7,TGTGCCAGCAGCCAAGACCGGACCATCTACGAGCAGTACTTC,CASSQDRTIYEQYF
NA,TRBV7-9,many,15,TRBJ1-1,TGTGCCAGCAGCCCGACGGGGGGAAGGTACACTGAAGCTTTCTTT,CASSPTGGRYTEAFF
NA,TRBV6-2/TRBV6-3,many,15,TRBJ2-7,TGTGCCAGCAGTTACACAGCGCAGGTCTCCTACGAGCAGTACTTC,CASSYTAQVSYEQYF
TRBD1,TRBV6-2/TRBV6-3,many,15,TRBJ2-1,TGTGCCAGCAGGACCGGGACAGGGGGCAGGAATGAGCAGTTCTTC,CASRTGTGGRNEQFF
NA,TRBV4-1,many,14,TRBJ2-7,TGCGCCAGCAGCGGGCGCAGGGGAGACTACGAGCAGTACTTC,CASSGRRGDYEQYF
NA,TRBV7-6,many,15,TRBJ2-2,TGTGCCAGCAGCCAGGGGAGTTCTAACACCGGGGAGCTGTTTTTT,CASSQGSSNTGELFF